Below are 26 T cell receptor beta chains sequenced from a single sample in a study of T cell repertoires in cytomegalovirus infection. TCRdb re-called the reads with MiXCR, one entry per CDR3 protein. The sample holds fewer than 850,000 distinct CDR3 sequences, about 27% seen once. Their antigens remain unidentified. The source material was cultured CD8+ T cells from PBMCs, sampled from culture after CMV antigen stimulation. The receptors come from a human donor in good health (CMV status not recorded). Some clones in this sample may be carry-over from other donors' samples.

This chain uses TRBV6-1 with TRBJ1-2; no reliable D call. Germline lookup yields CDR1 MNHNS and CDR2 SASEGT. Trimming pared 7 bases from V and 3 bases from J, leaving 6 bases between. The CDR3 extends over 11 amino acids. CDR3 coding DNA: TGTGCCAGCAACTCCGACTATGGCTACACCTTC. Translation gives CASNSDYGYTF.

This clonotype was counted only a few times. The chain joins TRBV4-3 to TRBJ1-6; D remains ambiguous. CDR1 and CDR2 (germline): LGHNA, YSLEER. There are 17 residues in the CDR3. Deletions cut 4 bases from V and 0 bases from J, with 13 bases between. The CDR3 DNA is TGCGCCAGCAGCCCCCGGACGGTGAGCTCCTATAATTCACCCCTCCACTTT. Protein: CASSPRTVSSYNSPLHF.

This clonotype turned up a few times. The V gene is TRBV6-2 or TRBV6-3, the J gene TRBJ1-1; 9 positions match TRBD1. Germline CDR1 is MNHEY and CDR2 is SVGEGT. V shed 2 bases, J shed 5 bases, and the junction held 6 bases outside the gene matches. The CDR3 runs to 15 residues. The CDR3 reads CASSYPPDRGTEAFF. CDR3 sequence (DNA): TGTGCCAGCAGTTACCCTCCGGACAGGGGAACTGAAGCTTTCTTT.

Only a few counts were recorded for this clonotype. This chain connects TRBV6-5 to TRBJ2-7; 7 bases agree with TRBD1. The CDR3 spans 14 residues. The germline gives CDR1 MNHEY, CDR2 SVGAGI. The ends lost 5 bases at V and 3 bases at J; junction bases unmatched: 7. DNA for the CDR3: TGTGCCAGCAGTCCTCTCGGGACAGACTACGAGCAGTACGTC. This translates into CASSPLGTDYEQYV.

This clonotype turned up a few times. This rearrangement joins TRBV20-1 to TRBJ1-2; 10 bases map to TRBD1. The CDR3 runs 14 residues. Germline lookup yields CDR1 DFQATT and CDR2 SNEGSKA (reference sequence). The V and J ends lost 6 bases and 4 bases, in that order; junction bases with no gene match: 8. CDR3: CSAKRGQGSYGYTF. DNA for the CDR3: TGCAGTGCGAAGCGGGGACAGGGGTCCTATGGCTACACCTTC.

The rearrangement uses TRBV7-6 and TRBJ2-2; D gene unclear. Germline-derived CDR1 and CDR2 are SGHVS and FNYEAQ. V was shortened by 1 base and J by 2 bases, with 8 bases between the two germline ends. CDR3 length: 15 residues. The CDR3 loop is CASSLDGINTGELFF. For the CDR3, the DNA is TGTGCCAGCAGCTTAGACGGCATTAACACCGGGGAGCTGTTTTTT.

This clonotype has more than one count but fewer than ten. The CDR3 is CASSRSGGAYEQYV. Here the CDR3 DNA reads TGTGCCAGTTCTCGGAGCGGGGGGGCGTACGAGCAGTACGTC. The gene calls are TRBV12-3 or TRBV12-4 and TRBJ2-7; TRBD2 aligns across 10 bases. CDR3 length equals 14 residues. Trimming took 9 bases from V and 4 from J; bases not matched to a gene: 9.

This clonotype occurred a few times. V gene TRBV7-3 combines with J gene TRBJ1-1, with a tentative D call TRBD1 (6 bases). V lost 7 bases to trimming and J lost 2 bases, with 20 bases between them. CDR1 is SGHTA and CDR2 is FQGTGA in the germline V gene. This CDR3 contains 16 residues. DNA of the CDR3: TGTGCCAGCACTCGGGGCACAGGGACCGAAAACACTGAAGCTTTCTTT. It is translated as CASTRGTGTENTEAFF.

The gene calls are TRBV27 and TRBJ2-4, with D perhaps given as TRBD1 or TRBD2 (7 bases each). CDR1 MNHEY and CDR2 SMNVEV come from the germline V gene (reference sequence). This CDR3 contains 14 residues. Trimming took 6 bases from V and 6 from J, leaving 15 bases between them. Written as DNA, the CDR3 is TGTGCCAGCAGCTACCAGGGGGGGGTAAACATTCAGTACTTC. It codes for CASSYQGGVNIQYF.

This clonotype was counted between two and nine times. CDR3 in DNA: TGTGCCAGCAGCCTCCGGGTCCCCATGGATACGCAGTATTTT. Encoded protein: CASSLRVPMDTQYF. V gene TRBV7-6 combines with J gene TRBJ2-3; D not certain. The CDR3 has 14 residues. Trimming removed 5 bases from V and 6 bases from J, with 15 bases in between. The germline V gene has CDR1 SGHVS and CDR2 FNYEAQ.

The CDR3 DNA sequence: TGTGCCAGCAGTGGGGGGGGGGCAGGCTATGGCTACACCTTC. Translating it yields CASSGGGAGYGYTF. The chain couples TRBV27 to TRBJ1-2, with D maybe TRBD1 (6 bases). Germline CDR1 is MNHEY and CDR2 is SMNVEV (reference sequence). V was cut by 5 bases and J by 4 bases, with 14 bases left in between. CDR3 size: 14 residues.

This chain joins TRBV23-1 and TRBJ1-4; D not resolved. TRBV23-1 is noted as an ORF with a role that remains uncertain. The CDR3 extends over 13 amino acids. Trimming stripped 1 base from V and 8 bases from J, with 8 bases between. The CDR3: CASSQLRREKLFF. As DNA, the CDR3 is TGCGCCAGCAGTCAATTGAGGCGGGAAAAACTGTTTTTT.

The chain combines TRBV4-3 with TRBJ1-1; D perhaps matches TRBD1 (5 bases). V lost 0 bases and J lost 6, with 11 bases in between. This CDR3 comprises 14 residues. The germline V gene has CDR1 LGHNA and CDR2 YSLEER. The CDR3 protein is CASSQDEGTPEAFF. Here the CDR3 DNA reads TGCGCCAGCAGCCAAGATGAGGGGACCCCTGAAGCTTTCTTT.

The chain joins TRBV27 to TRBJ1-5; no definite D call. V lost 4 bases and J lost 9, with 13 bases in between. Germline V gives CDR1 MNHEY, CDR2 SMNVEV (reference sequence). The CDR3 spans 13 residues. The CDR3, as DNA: TGTGCCAGCAGTTCCCGAGGTTTAGGGCCCCAGCATTTT. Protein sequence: CASSSRGLGPQHF.

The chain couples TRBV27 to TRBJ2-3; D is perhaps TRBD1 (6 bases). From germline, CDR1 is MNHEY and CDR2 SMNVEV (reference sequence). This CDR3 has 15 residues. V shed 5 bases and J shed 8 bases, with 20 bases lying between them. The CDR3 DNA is TGTGCCAGCAGTCTCGGAATCGGACAGATAGGTACGCAGTATTTT. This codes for CASSLGIGQIGTQYF.

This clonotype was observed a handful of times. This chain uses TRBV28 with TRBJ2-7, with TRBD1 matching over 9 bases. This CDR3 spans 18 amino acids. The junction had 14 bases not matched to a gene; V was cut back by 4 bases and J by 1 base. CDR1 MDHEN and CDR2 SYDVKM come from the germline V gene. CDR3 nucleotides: TGTGCCAGCAGTTCCACATCAACCGCCGGGACAGGGTCCTACGAGCAGTACGTC. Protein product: CASSSTSTAGTGSYEQYV.

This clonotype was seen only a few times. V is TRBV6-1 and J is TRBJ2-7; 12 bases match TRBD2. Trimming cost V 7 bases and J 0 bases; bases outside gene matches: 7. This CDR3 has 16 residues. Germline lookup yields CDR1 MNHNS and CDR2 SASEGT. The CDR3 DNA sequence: TGTGCCAGCACGGGACTAGCGGGCGATAGCTCCTACGAGCAGTACGTC. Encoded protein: CASTGLAGDSSYEQYV.

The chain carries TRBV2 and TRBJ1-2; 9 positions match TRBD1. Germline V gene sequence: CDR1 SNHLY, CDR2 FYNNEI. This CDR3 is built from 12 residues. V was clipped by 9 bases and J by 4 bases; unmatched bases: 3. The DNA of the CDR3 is TGTGCCAGACAGGGGGCAATCTATGGCTACACCTTC. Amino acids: CARQGAIYGYTF.

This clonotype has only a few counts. The CDR3 sequence: CASRLDSPYEQYV. CDR3 sequence (DNA): TGTGCCAGCAGATTGGACAGTCCCTACGAGCAGTACGTC. The chain employs TRBV2 and TRBJ2-7; weak D call: TRBD1 (6 bases). The germline V gene has CDR1 SNHLY and CDR2 FYNNEI. The V and J ends lost 6 bases and 2 bases respectively, with 11 bases between them. This CDR3 region has 13 residues.

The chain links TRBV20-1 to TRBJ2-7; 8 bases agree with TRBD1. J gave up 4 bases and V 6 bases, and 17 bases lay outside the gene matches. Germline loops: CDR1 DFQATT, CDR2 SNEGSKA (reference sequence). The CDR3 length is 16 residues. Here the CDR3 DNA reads TGCAGTGCCACAAGACCGGACAGGGAATCGGAGTACGAGCAGTACGTC. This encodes CSATRPDRESEYEQYV.

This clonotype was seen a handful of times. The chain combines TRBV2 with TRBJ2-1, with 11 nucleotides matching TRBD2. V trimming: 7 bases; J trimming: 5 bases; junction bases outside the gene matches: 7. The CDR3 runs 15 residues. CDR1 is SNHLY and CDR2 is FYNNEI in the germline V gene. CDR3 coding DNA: TGTGCCAGCATCGCGGGGACTAGCGGCCACAATGAGCAGTTCTTC. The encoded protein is CASIAGTSGHNEQFF. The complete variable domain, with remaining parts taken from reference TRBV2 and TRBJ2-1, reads EPEVTQTPSHQVTQMGQEVILRCVPISNHLYFYWYRQILGQKVEFLVSFYNNEISEKSEIFDDQFSVERPDGSNFTLKIRSTKLEDSAMYFCASIAGTSGHNEQFFGPGTRLTVL.

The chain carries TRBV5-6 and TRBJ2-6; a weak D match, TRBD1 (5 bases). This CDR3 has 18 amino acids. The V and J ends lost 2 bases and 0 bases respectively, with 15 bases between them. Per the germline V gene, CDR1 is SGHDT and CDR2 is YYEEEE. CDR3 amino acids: CASSLGDRRVSGANVLTF. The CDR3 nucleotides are TGTGCCAGCAGCTTAGGTGACAGAAGAGTCTCTGGGGCCAACGTCCTGACTTTC.

The CDR3 DNA reads as TGCAGCGTTCATTCCCCGGGACAGGGGGTCCCCCCCCAAGAGACCCAGTACTTC. It codes for CSVHSPGQGVPPQETQYF. The V call is TRBV29-1, the J call TRBJ2-5; the match to TRBD1 covers 11 bases. The CDR3 is 18 residues long. The V gene end was trimmed by 5 bases and the J gene end by 1 base; junction bases not matched to a gene: 15. CDR1 and CDR2 (germline): SQVTM, ANQGSEA.

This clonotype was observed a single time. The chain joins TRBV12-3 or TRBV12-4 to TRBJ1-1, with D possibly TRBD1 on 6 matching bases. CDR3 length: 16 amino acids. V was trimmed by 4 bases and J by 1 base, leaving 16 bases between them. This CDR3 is CASSSTGIRKNTEAFF. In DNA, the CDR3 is TGTGCCAGCAGTTCTACAGGGATAAGAAAGAACACTGAAGCTTTCTTT.

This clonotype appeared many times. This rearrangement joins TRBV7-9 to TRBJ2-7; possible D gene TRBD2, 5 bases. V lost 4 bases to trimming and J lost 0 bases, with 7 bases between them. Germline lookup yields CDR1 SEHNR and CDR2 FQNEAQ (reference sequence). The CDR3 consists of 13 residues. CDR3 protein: CASSSRDSYEQYV. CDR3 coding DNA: TGTGCCAGCAGCTCCCGGGACTCCTACGAGCAGTACGTC.

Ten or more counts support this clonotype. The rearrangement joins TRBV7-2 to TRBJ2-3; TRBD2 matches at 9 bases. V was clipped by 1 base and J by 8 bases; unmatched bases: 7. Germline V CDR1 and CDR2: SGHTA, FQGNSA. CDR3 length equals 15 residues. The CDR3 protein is CASSLGGGALSTQYF. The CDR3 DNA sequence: TGTGCCAGCAGCTTAGGCGGGGGGGCTCTCAGTACGCAGTATTTT.